The 27 T cell receptor beta chains presented below share a single source sample, sequenced in a study of T cell repertoires in cytomegalovirus infection. TCRdb recomputed calls from the reads with MiXCR, one row per CDR3 protein. The sample yields under 250,000 distinct CDR3 sequences, over 9% seen once. Sequenced material: PBMCs. The receptors derive from a human donor in good health (CMV status not recorded). Some clones in this sample may be carry-over from other donors' samples.

This clonotype was observed at least ten times. The V call is TRBV7-2, the J call TRBJ2-3; 10 positions agree with TRBD1. Per the germline V gene, CDR1 is SGHTA and CDR2 is FQGNSA. Losses at the gene ends were 3 bases for V and 4 bases for J; bases not matched to a gene: 7. The CDR3 contains 16 residues. CDR3 region: CASSFLPDRGADTQYF. CDR3 sequence (DNA): TGTGCCAGCAGCTTCCTCCCGGACAGGGGGGCAGATACGCAGTATTTT.

On this clonotype itself: One end of the junction fails to match germline, which may point to a read error. The chain employs TRBV5-3 and TRBJ1-5; D is uncertain. TRBV5-3 is assigned to the ORF class and has an uncertain function. CDR3 length equals 17 residues. For the CDR3, the DNA is TGTGCCAGCAGCTTTACCGTACCTATGGCAGTCAATCAGCCCCAGCATTTT. This gives the protein CASSFTVPMAVNQPQHF.

This clonotype has ten or more counts. This chain connects TRBV7-8 to TRBJ2-5; D gene unclear. From germline, CDR1 is SGHVS and CDR2 FQNEAQ. The V and J ends lost 1 base and 14 bases respectively, with 2 bases between them. This CDR3 has 8 residues. The CDR3 nucleotides read TGTGCCAGCAGCTTAGAATACTTC. Amino acid sequence: CASSLEYF.

In its sample, this clonotype was seen a few times. This chain's CDR3 is CASSPSGRKETQYF. CDR3 DNA sequence: TGCGCCAGCAGCCCCAGCGGAAGAAAAGAGACCCAGTACTTC. The V and J genes are TRBV5-1 and TRBJ2-5, with a weak D call TRBD2 (5 bases). The CDR3 covers 14 residues. The germline V gene encodes CDR1 SGHRS and CDR2 YFSETQ. V was clipped by 4 bases and J by 3 bases, with 13 bases between them.

The chain recombines TRBV28 with TRBJ2-2; 9 bases are shared with TRBD2. Germline V CDR1 and CDR2: MDHEN, SYDVKM. Trimming at V came to 6 bases and at J to 4 bases, leaving 6 bases not matched to a gene. The CDR3 spans 15 residues. The CDR3, as DNA: TGTGCCAGCAGCGCGCCGGGACTAGCCACCGGGGAGCTGTTTTTT. Translating gives CASSAPGLATGELFF. Full variable domain (missing parts from reference TRBV28 and TRBJ2-2): DVKVTQSSRYLVKRTGEKVFLECVQDMDHENMFWYRQDPGLGLRLIYFSYDVKMKEKGDIPEGYSVSREKKERFSLILESASTNQTSMYLCASSAPGLATGELFFGEGSRLTVL.

The J gene is TRBJ1-2, the V gene TRBV6-5, with D possibly matching TRBD1 (5 bases). The CDR3 is 13 amino acids. V shed 2 bases and J shed 8 bases, with 12 bases lying between them. Germline-derived CDR1 and CDR2 are MNHEY and SVGAGI. The CDR3 sequence: CASSYLQGGGYTF. The CDR3 DNA sequence: TGTGCCAGCAGTTACCTGCAGGGAGGCGGCTACACCTTC.

This clonotype was picked up a small number of times. This chain connects TRBV12-3 or TRBV12-4 to TRBJ2-7; possibly TRBD1 for D (5 bases). Trimming cost V 8 bases and J 4 bases, with 15 bases left between them. The CDR3 has 13 residues. The chain's CDR3 is CASGLREGYEQYF. The CDR3, as DNA: TGTGCCAGCGGCCTCAGGGAAGGTTACGAGCAGTACTTC.

The V and J genes are TRBV30 and TRBJ1-3, with 8 bases that match TRBD1. Germline CDR1 reads GTSNPN; CDR2 reads SVGIG (reference sequence). V dropped 3 bases and J dropped 0; count of bases not matched to a gene: 7. The CDR3 contains 16 residues. CDR3 DNA sequence: TGTGCCTGGAGGAAGGGGACAGGCTTCTCTGGAAACACCATATATTTT. Protein product: CAWRKGTGFSGNTIYF.

The genes are TRBV6-5 and TRBJ2-2; 9 bases are shared with TRBD2. CDR1 is MNHEY and CDR2 is SVGAGI in the germline V gene. Unmatched junction bases numbered 9, after V lost 6 bases and J lost 4 bases. This CDR3 is 16 amino acids long. CDR3 sequence: CASRSSGNRGTGELFF. In nucleotides, the CDR3 is TGTGCCAGCAGGTCTAGCGGGAATAGGGGCACCGGGGAGCTGTTTTTT.

This clonotype was seen ten or more times. This chain links TRBV7-2 with TRBJ1-1, with D unresolved. Germline V gene sequence: CDR1 SGHTA, CDR2 FQGNSA. Trimming removed 5 bases from V and 13 bases from J, with 14 bases in between. This CDR3 has 11 amino acids. The CDR3 DNA is TGTGCCAGCAGCGCTAATGTCGCAATTTTCTTT. It translates to CASSANVAIFF.

This clonotype occurred many times. This chain links TRBV7-2 with TRBJ1-5; D remains ambiguous. Trimming removed 3 bases at V and 0 bases at J, with 9 bases between. Germline CDR1 is SGHTA and CDR2 is FQGNSA. The CDR3 sequence is 15 residues long. The CDR3 nucleotides read TGTGCCAGCAGCTTTAGAGGGTTTAGCAATCAGCCCCAGCATTTT. Protein product: CASSFRGFSNQPQHF.

V and J are TRBV2 and TRBJ1-1; TRBD1 agrees at 8 bases. CDR1 SNHLY and CDR2 FYNNEI come from the germline V gene. The CDR3 is made up of 14 amino acids. V shed 6 bases, J shed 4 bases, and the junction held 7 bases outside the gene matches. CDR3 sequence: CASRDRGEFTEAFF. CDR3 coding DNA: TGTGCCAGCAGAGACAGGGGTGAGTTCACTGAAGCTTTCTTT.

The chain has TRBV12-5 and TRBJ2-7; 7 nucleotides align to TRBD2. Germline lookup yields CDR1 LGHNT and CDR2 FRNRAP. J gave up 4 bases and V 6 bases, and 9 bases lay outside the gene matches. This CDR3 is 14 amino acids long. The CDR3 region is CASGQGGRPYEQYF. The CDR3 region has the DNA TGTGCTAGTGGGCAGGGAGGGAGACCTTACGAGCAGTACTTC.

This clonotype showed up many times. This sequence joins TRBV4-3 and TRBJ1-4; 7 bases map to TRBD1. The ends lost 1 base at V and 4 bases at J; junction bases unmatched: 6. The CDR3 totals 16 residues. The germline V gene has CDR1 LGHNA and CDR2 YSLEER. The DNA of the CDR3 is TGCGCCAGCAGCCAAGGCTTAGACAGGGATAATGAAAAACTGTTTTTT. This encodes CASSQGLDRDNEKLFF.

This clonotype was seen at least ten times. The chain is built from TRBV27 and TRBJ1-6; D is unresolved. Germline assignment: CDR1 MNHEY and CDR2 SMNVEV (reference sequence). Trimming cost V 5 bases and J 5 bases, with 13 bases left between them. The CDR3 runs to 15 residues. The CDR3 DNA follows: TGTGCCAGCAGTCCTTACCCACGGAATAATTCACCCCTCCACTTT. This codes for CASSPYPRNNSPLHF.

The chain employs TRBV6-6 and TRBJ2-5; D is unresolved. CDR1 is MNHNY, CDR2 SVGAGI, per germline (reference sequence). The CDR3 length is 15 residues. Trimming pared 2 bases from V and 5 bases from J, leaving 15 bases between. CDR3 in amino acids: CASSYELNIEETQYF. CDR3 nucleotides: TGTGCCAGCAGTTACGAATTAAATATTGAGGAGACCCAGTACTTC.

CDR3 coding DNA: TGTGCCAGTATTACCACAGGGTACACTGAAGCTTTCTTT. Amino acids: CASITTGYTEAFF. The rearrangement uses TRBV19 and TRBJ1-1; the D gene is possibly TRBD1 (6 bases). This CDR3 is built from 13 residues. V gave up 7 bases and J gave up 3 bases, with 12 bases separating them. The germline gives CDR1 LNHDA, CDR2 SQIVND (reference sequence).

The sample holds a few counts of this clonotype. The chain is built from TRBV19 and TRBJ2-6; D unresolved. Germline V gene data show CDR1 as LNHDA and CDR2 as SQIVND (reference sequence). V was shortened by 3 bases and J by 0 bases, with 12 bases between the two germline ends. This CDR3 has 17 amino acids. For the CDR3, the DNA is TGTGCCAGTAGTATTCAGGTAACCTACTCTGGGGCCAACGTCCTGACTTTC. Translating gives CASSIQVTYSGANVLTF.

The chain recombines TRBV19 with TRBJ1-2; D uncertain. Germline loops: CDR1 LNHDA, CDR2 SQIVND (reference sequence). V gave up 1 base and J gave up 3 bases, with 15 bases separating them. The CDR3 spans 16 residues. The CDR3 DNA follows: TGTGCCAGTAGTATAGTTCCCAGGTTTGGTGACTATGGCTACACCTTC. Amino acid sequence: CASSIVPRFGDYGYTF.

The table lists this clonotype with many counts. The chain recombines TRBV6-5 with TRBJ1-4, with 10 bases fitting TRBD1. The CDR3 runs 15 residues. From germline, CDR1 is MNHEY and CDR2 SVGAGI. J lost 7 bases, V lost 2 bases, and 4 bases had no gene match. The CDR3 protein is CASSYRGQGSEKLFF. The DNA of the CDR3 is TGTGCCAGCAGTTACAGGGGACAGGGGAGTGAAAAACTGTTTTTT.

This rearrangement joins TRBV6-1 to TRBJ1-5; D is possibly TRBD1 (5 bases). Trimming pared 2 bases from V and 7 bases from J, leaving 12 bases between. CDR1 and CDR2 (germline): MNHNS, SASEGT. The CDR3 is 14 residues long. CDR3 amino acids: CASSERQGGQPQHF. The CDR3, as DNA: TGTGCCAGCAGTGAAAGGCAGGGTGGGCAGCCCCAGCATTTT.

This clonotype appeared a few times. CDR3 DNA: TGTGCCAGCACTTCCCCCGGGGAAGGGCATGGCTACACCTTC. It is translated as CASTSPGEGHGYTF. This chain uses TRBV12-3 or TRBV12-4 with TRBJ1-2; D is unresolved. Between the trimmed V and J ends, which lost 7 bases and 6 bases, there was a span of 18 bases. CDR3 length: 14 amino acids.

At least ten counts were recorded for this clonotype. The chain carries TRBV7-2 and TRBJ2-3; the match to TRBD2 covers 7 bases. The length of the CDR3 is 14 residues. V shed 5 bases, J shed 6 bases, and the junction held 8 bases outside the gene matches. Germline CDR1 reads SGHTA; CDR2 reads FQGNSA. The CDR3 region is CASSGHGTMDTQYF. CDR3 nucleotides: TGTGCCAGCAGCGGACACGGGACTATGGATACGCAGTATTTT.

This clonotype was counted ten times or more. The chain joins TRBV11-1 to TRBJ2-3, with TRBD2 matching 7 bases. The CDR3 extends over 14 amino acids. V lost 5 bases, J lost 6 bases, and 8 bases stayed unmatched. Germline V CDR1 and CDR2: SGHAT, FQDESV (reference sequence). The CDR3 here is CASSRSGALDTQYF. CDR3 bases: TGTGCCAGCAGCCGGAGCGGGGCCTTGGATACGCAGTATTTT. The full variable domain, completed using reference TRBV11-1 and TRBJ2-3, is EAEVAQSPRYKITEKSQAVAFWCDPISGHATLYWYRQILGQGPELLVQFQDESVVDDSQLPKDRFSAERLKGVDSTLKIQPAELGDSAMYLCASSRSGALDTQYFGPGTRLTVL.

This chain connects TRBV6-1 to TRBJ1-1, with D unresolved. Germline values: CDR1 MNHNS, CDR2 SASEGT. Trimming pared 5 bases from V and 9 bases from J, leaving 13 bases between. This CDR3 spans 12 amino acids. The CDR3 here is CASSSRDTKAFF. The CDR3 nucleotides read TGTGCCAGCAGTTCGAGAGACACAAAAGCTTTCTTT.

In this sample, this clonotype turned up many times. The rearrangement links TRBV12-3 or TRBV12-4 to TRBJ1-3; D perhaps matches TRBD1 (5 bases). CDR3 length: 16 amino acids. The germline V and J ends were trimmed by 0 bases and 5 bases, with 14 bases remaining between them. Here the CDR3 DNA reads TGTGCCAGCAGTTTAGCCTGGGGCGGTCGGAGAAACACCATATATTTT. Translated: CASSLAWGGRRNTIYF.

This clonotype was counted at least ten times. The chain combines TRBV12-3 or TRBV12-4 with TRBJ1-5; 11 nucleotides line up with TRBD1. This CDR3 region has 18 residues. V shed 3 bases, J shed 1 base, and the junction held 8 bases outside the gene matches. This CDR3 reads CASSLGQGGRLSNQPQHF. CDR3 DNA: TGTGCCAGCAGTTTGGGACAGGGGGGTCGTTTGAGCAATCAGCCCCAGCATTTT.